This entry concerns a single T cell receptor (beta chain). Its antigen is as yet unknown. Samples were taken at baseline and on day 1 of cycles 4 and 7. Here immunoSEQ multiplex PCR was the method, and the copy in TCRdb shows in-frame clones only, minus some. The repertoire holds approximately 33,000 clones, with about 85% as singletons. This sample stems from a study of OX40 agonist ivuxolimab in advanced cancers. Whole-study context: Three dose-escalation patients had partial responses: one with hepatocellular carcinoma and two with cutaneous melanoma.

Whole-study results and caveats: In a subset of nonresponders, normalized T-cell clonal expansion was also low. Among the lowest peripheral clonal expansion occurred in 0.1-3.0 mg/kg partial responders.

The CDR3 spans 16 residues. The germline V gene has CDR1 SNHLY and CDR2 FYNNEI. V gave up 2 bases and J gave up 8 bases, with 19 bases separating them. J is TRBJ2-1 and V is TRBV2, with a weak D call TRBD1 (5 bases). This clonotype was obtained from an adult with an advanced solid tumor such as melanoma, head and neck, liver or kidney cancer. The sample here was CD4+ or CD8+ T cells sorted from blood, taken in a trial of the OX40 agonist ivuxolimab. The CDR3 DNA follows: TGTGCCAGCAGTGAACTAGGCAGGGCGTTTAGGGATGAGCAGTTCTTC. It yields the protein CASSELGRAFRDEQFF.